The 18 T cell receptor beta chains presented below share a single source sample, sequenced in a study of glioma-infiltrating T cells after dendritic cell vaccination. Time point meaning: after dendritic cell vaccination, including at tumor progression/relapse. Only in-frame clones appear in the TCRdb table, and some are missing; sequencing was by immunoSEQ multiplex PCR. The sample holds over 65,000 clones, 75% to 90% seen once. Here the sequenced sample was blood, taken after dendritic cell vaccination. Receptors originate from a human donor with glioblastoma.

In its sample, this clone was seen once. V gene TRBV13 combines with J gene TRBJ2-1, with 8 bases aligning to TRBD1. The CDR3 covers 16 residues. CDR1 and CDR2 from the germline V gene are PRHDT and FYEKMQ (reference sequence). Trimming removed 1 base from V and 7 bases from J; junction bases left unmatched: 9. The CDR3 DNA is TGTGCCAGCAGCTTAGCCCGGACAGGGCGACGGAATGAGCAGTTCTTC. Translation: CASSLARTGRRNEQFF.

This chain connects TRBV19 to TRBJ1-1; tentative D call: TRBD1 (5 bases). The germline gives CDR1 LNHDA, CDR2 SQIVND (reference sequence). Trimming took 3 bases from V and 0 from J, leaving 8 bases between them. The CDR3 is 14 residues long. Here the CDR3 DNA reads TGTGCCAGTAGTATTCGGGGGTTGAACACTGAAGCTTTCTTT. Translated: CASSIRGLNTEAFF.

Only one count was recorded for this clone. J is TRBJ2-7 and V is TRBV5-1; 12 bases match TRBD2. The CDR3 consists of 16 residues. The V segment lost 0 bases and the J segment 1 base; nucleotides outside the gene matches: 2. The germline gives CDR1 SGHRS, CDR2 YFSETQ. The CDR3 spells CASSLAGTSGSYEQYF. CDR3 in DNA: TGCGCCAGCAGCTTGGCCGGGACTAGCGGGTCCTACGAGCAGTACTTC.

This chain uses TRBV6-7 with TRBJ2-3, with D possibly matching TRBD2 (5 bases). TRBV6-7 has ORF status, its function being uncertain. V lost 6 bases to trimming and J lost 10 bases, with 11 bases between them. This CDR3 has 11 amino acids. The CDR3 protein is CASSTRIAQYF. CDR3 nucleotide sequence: TGTGCCAGCAGCACTAGGATAGCGCAGTATTTT.

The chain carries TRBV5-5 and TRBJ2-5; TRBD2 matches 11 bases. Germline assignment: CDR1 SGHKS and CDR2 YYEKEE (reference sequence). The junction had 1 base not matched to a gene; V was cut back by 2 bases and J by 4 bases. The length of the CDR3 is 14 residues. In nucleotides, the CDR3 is TGTGCCAGCAGCTTACTAGCGGGAGCAGAGACCCAGTACTTC. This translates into CASSLLAGAETQYF.

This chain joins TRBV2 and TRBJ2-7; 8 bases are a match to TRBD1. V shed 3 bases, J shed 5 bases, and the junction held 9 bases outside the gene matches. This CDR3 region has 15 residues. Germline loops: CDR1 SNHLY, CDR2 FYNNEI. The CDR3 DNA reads TGTGCCAGCAGTGAGATAGGACAGGGTTCCGACGAGCAGTACTTC. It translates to CASSEIGQGSDEQYF.

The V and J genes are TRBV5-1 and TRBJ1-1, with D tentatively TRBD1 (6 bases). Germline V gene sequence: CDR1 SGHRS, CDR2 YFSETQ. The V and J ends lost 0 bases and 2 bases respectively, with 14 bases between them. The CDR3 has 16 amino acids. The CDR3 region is CASSLAGGGGNTEAFF. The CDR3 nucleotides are TGCGCCAGCAGCTTGGCTGGGGGAGGGGGTAACACTGAAGCTTTCTTT.

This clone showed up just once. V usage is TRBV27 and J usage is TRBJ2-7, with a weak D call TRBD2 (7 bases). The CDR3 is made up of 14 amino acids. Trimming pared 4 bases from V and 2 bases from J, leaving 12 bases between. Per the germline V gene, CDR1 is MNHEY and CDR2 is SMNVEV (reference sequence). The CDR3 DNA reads TGTGCCAGCAGTTCGGGAGGACAGACCTACGAGCAGTACTTC. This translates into CASSSGGQTYEQYF.

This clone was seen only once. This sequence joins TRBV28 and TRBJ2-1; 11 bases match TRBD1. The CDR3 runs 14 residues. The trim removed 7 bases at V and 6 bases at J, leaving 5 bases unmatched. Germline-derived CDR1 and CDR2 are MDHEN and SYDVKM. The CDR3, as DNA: TGTGCCAGCAACCTAGGGACAGGGGGCAATGAGCAGTTCTTC. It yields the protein CASNLGTGGNEQFF.

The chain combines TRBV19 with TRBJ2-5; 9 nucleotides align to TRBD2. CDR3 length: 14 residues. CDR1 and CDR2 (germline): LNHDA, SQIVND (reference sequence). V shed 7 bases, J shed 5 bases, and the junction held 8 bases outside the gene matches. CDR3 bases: TGTGCCAGTAAAATTAGCGGGAGAGGCGAGACCCAGTACTTC. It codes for CASKISGRGETQYF.

CDR3 sequence: CASSFMAGGQADTQYF. CDR3 nucleotide sequence: TGTGCCAGCAGTTTTATGGCGGGAGGGCAGGCAGATACGCAGTATTTT. The chain carries TRBV28 and TRBJ2-3; 9 nucleotides line up with TRBD2. The V segment lost 3 bases and the J segment 4 bases; nucleotides outside the gene matches: 8. Germline values: CDR1 MDHEN, CDR2 SYDVKM. The CDR3 length is 16 residues.

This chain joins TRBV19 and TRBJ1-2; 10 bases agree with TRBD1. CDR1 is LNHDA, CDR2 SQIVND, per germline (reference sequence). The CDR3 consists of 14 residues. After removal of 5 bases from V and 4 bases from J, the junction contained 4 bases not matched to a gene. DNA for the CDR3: TGTGCCAGTAGTCCCGGGACAGGGGTCTATGGCTACACCTTC. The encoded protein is CASSPGTGVYGYTF.

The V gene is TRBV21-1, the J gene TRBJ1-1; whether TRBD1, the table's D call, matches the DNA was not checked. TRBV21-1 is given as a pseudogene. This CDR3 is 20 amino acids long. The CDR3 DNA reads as TGTGCCAGCAGCAAATCATCGGGGACAGGGGGCGCAGCCATGAACACTGAAGCTTTCTTT. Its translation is CASSKSSGTGGAAMNTEAFF.

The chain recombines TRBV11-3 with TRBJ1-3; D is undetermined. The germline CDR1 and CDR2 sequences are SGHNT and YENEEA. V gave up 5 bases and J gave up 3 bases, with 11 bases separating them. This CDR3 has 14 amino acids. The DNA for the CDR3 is TGTGCCAGCAGCCCAAACAGTCTTGGAAACACCATATATTTT. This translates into CASSPNSLGNTIYF.

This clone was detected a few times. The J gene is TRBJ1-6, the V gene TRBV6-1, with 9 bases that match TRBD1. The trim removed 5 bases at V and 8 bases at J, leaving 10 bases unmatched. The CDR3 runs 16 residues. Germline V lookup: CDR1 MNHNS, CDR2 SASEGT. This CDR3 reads CASSKGTGSYYSPLHF. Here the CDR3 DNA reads TGTGCCAGCAGTAAAGGGACAGGGTCTTATTATTCACCCCTCCACTTT.

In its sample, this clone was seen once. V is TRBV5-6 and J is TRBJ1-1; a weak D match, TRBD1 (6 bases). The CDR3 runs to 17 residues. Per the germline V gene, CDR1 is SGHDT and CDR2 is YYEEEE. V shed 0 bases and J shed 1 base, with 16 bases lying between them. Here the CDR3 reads CASSLDLGWTENTEAFF. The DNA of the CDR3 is TGTGCCAGCAGCTTGGATTTGGGCTGGACAGAGAACACTGAAGCTTTCTTT. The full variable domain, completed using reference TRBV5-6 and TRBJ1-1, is DAGVTQSPTHLIKTRGQQVTLRCSPKSGHDTVSWYQQALGQGPQFIFQYYEEEERQRGNFPDRFSGHQFPNYSSELNVNALLLGDSALYLCASSLDLGWTENTEAFFGQGTRLTVV.

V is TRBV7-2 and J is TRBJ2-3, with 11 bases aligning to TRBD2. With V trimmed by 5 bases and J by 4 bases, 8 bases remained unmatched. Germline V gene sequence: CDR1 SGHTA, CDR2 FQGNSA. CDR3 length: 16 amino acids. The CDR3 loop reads CASSPRGSGGADTQYF. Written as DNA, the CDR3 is TGTGCCAGCAGCCCGAGGGGTAGCGGGGGGGCAGATACGCAGTATTTT. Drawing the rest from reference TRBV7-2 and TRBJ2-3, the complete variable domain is GAGVSQSPSNKVTEKGKDVELRCDPISGHTALYWYRQSLGQGLEFLIYFQGNSAPDKSGLPSDRFSAERTGGSVSTLTIQRTQQEDSAVYLCASSPRGSGGADTQYFGPGTRLTVL.

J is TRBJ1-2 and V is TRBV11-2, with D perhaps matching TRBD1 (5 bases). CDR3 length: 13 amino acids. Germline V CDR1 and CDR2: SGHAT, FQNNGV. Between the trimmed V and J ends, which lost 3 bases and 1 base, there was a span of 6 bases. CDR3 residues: CASSFDSNYGYTF. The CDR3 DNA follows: TGTGCCAGCAGCTTCGACAGTAACTATGGCTACACCTTC.